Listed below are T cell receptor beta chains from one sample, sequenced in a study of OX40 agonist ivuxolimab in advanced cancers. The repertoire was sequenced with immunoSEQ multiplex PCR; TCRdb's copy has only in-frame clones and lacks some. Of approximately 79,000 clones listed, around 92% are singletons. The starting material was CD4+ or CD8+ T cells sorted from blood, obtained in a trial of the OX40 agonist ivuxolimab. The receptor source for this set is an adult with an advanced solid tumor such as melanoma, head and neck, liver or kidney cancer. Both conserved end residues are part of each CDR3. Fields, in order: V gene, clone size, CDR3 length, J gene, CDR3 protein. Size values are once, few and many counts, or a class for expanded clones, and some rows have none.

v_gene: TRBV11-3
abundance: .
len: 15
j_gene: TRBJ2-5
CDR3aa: CASSLVGDDQETQYF

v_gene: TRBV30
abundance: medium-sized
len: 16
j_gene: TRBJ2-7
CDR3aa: CAWSVARGGISYEQYF

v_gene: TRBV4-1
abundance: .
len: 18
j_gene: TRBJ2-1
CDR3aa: CASSQEGSGGFSYNEQFF

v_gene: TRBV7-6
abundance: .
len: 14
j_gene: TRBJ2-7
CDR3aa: CASSSRGTAYEQYF

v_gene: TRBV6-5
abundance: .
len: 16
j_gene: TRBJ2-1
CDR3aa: CASSYGAESPYNEQFF

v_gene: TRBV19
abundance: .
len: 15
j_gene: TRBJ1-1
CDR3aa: CASSIKGWVGTEAFF

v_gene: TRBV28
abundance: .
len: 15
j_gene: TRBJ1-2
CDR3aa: CASSLAQQGAYGYTF

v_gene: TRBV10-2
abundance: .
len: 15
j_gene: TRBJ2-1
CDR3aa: CASKGGQGAYNEQFF

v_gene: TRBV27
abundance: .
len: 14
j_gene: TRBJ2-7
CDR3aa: CASAVGQGAGEQYF

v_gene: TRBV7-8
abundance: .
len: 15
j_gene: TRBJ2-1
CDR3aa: CASSPVGSSYNEQFF

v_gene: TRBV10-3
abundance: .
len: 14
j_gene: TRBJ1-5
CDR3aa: CAISETGSNQPQHF

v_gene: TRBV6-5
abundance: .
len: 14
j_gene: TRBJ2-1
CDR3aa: CASSYSMLVSEQFF

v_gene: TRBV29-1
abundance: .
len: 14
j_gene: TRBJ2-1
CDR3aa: CSERLAGKYNEQFF

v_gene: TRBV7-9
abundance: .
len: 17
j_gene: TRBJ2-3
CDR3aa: CASSYPLDATSTDTQYF

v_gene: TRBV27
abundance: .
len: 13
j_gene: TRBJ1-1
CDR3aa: CASSLSLNTEAFF

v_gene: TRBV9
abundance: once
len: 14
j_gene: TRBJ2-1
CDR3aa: CASRKRDGYNEQFF

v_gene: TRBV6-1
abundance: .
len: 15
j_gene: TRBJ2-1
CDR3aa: CASSEAGGFYNEQFF

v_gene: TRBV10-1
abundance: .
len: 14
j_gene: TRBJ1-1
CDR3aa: CASSDPGLNTEAFF

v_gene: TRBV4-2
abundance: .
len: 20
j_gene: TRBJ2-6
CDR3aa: CASSQDSTSGAISGANVLTF

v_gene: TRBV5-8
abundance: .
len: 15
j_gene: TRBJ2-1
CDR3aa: CASSDSTSGGNEQFF

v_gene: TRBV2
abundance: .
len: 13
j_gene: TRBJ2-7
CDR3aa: CASNKPGAYEQYF

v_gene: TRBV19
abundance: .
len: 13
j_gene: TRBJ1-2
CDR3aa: CASSPGGTVGYTF

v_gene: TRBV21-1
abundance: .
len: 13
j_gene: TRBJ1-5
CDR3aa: CASSKAGPRPQHF

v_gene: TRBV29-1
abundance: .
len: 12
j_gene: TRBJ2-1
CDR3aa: CSVTGTGNEQFF

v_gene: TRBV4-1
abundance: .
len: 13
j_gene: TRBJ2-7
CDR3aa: CASSLTPTYEQYF

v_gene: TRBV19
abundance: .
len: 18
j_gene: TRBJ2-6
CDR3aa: CASIRSAGSGGRANVLTF

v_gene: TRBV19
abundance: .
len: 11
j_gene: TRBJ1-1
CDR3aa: CASSISIEAFF

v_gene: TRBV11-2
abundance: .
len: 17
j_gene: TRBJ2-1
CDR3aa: CASSLDLAGGPYNEQFF

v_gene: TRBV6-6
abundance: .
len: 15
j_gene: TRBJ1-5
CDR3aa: CASSYSGQGDQPQHF

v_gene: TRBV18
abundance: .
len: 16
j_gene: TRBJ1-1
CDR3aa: CASSPGTFGVLAEAFF

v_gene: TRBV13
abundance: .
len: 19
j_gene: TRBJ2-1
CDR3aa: CASSSGAFLSGGLYNEQFF

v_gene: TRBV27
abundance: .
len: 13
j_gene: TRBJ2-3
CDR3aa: CASTRTRADTQYF

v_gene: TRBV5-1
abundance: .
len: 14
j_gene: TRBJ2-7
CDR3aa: CASSFGSGDYEQYF

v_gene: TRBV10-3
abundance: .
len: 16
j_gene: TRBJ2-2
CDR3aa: CAISDPGGWDTGELFF

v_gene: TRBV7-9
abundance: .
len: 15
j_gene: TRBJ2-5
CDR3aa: CASSLVSSGQETQYF

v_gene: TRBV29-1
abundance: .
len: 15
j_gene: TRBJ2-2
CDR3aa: CSVEDPARDTGELFF

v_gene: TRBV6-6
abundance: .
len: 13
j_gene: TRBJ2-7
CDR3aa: CASSYSSGNEQYF

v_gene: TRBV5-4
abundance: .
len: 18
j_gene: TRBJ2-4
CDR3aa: CASSPGQGRGPTKNIQYF

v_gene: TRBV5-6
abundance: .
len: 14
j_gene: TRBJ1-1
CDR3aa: CASNKQGMHTEAFF

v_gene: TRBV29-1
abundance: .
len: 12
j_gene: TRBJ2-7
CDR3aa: CSGGTGGGEQYF